This entry lists 32 T cell receptor beta chains sequenced from one sample in a study of cytomegalovirus exposure and HLA in healthy donors. It was with 60 Vbeta and 13 Jbeta primers that the PCR ran. Generated by immunoSEQ multiplex PCR, the TCRdb table keeps only in-frame clones and is missing some. The table lists under 150,000 clones, around 73% of them singletons. Source material: PBMCs. These receptors originate from a human donor in good health.

This chain links TRBV7-9 with TRBJ2-4, with TRBD1 matching 7 bases. The germline gives CDR1 SEHNR, CDR2 FQNEAQ (reference sequence). The V gene end was trimmed by 0 bases and the J gene end by 0 bases; junction bases not matched to a gene: 2. The CDR3 is made up of 16 amino acids. CDR3 bases: TGTGCCAGCAGCTTAGCGGGACAGCTAGCCAAAAACATTCAGTACTTC. It yields the protein CASSLAGQLAKNIQYF.

The chain uses TRBV10-3 and TRBJ2-3; 10 bases agree with TRBD2. The CDR3 loop spans 15 amino acids. From germline, CDR1 is ENHRY and CDR2 SYGVKD. V shed 6 bases and J 6 bases; nucleotides not matched to a gene: 9. The CDR3 DNA reads as TGTGCCATCAGGACACAGCGGGGGGGCCAGGATACGCAGTATTTT. Amino acids: CAIRTQRGGQDTQYF.

The J gene is TRBJ1-5, the V gene TRBV18; a possible D gene is TRBD1 (5 bases). CDR3 length: 16 amino acids. V lost 8 bases to trimming and J lost 0 bases, with 17 bases between them. The germline CDR1 and CDR2 sequences are KGHSH and LQKENI. This CDR3 is CASSLRADTSNQPQHF. The CDR3 DNA follows: TGTGCCAGCAGCCTCAGGGCAGACACTAGCAATCAGCCCCAGCATTTT.

This clone has a handful of counts. The chain carries TRBV19 and TRBJ2-3; tentative D call: TRBD1 (7 bases). The CDR3 length is 15 residues. Trimming cost V 5 bases and J 2 bases, with 14 bases left between them. CDR1 and CDR2 from the germline V gene are LNHDA and SQIVND (reference sequence). The DNA for the CDR3 is TGTGCCAGTAGTGCGGGACAGCCTAACACAGATACGCAGTATTTT. Translating gives CASSAGQPNTDTQYF.

The chain uses TRBV9 and TRBJ2-1, with TRBD2 matching over 10 bases. The germline gives CDR1 SGDLS, CDR2 YYNGEE. This CDR3 is 17 amino acids long. The junction had 9 bases not matched to a gene; V was cut back by 2 bases and J by 4 bases. The CDR3 spells CASSVDTGTSAYNEQFF. The CDR3 nucleotides are TGTGCCAGCAGCGTGGATACCGGGACTAGCGCTTACAATGAGCAGTTCTTC.

The chain uses TRBV19 and TRBJ1-4, with a tentative D call TRBD1 (6 bases). The V end lost 10 bases, the J end lost 8 bases, and 20 bases lay between the germline ends. Germline values: CDR1 LNHDA, CDR2 SQIVND (reference sequence). This CDR3 spans 14 amino acids. The CDR3 DNA is TGTGCCACCGCAATCCGGGACATGGCCGAAAAACTGTTTTTT. As protein: CATAIRDMAEKLFF.

This clone has only a few counts. The chain recombines TRBV7-9 with TRBJ1-5, with 8 nucleotides matching TRBD1. V lost 5 bases to trimming and J lost 7 bases; unmatched junction nucleotides: 10. Germline assignment: CDR1 SEHNR and CDR2 FQNEAQ (reference sequence). CDR3 size: 15 residues. The CDR3 region is CASSRENRGNQPQHF. CDR3 DNA sequence: TGTGCCAGCAGCCGAGAGAACAGGGGGAACCAGCCCCAGCATTTT.

This chain joins TRBV6-5 and TRBJ2-1, with D unresolved. This CDR3 is 13 amino acids long. V lost 5 bases to trimming and J lost 3 bases, with 8 bases between them. Germline values: CDR1 MNHEY, CDR2 SVGAGI. CDR3 sequence (DNA): TGTGCCAGCAGTACGCCTAACTACAATGAGCAGTTCTTC. This codes for CASSTPNYNEQFF.

This clone was observed once. CDR3 amino acids: CASSEDEWREQFF. The CDR3 DNA follows: TGTGCCAGCAGTGAAGATGAATGGAGGGAGCAGTTCTTC. This chain joins TRBV2 and TRBJ2-1, with D maybe TRBD2 (5 bases). CDR3 length: 13 residues. Trimming took off 1 base at V and 10 bases at J, with 11 bases between the two ends. Germline values: CDR1 SNHLY, CDR2 FYNNEI.

The chain recombines TRBV13 with TRBJ1-4; D is ambiguous. V lost 1 base and J lost 0, with 12 bases in between. CDR1 is PRHDT, CDR2 FYEKMQ, per germline (reference sequence). CDR3 length: 17 residues. The CDR3 DNA is TGTGCCAGCAGCTTAGCCCACGGAGTCCCAACTAATGAAAAACTGTTTTTT. It specifies CASSLAHGVPTNEKLFF.

The rearrangement uses TRBV6-5 and TRBJ1-5; D is possibly TRBD1 (6 bases). Germline assignment: CDR1 MNHEY and CDR2 SVGAGI. The CDR3 loop spans 14 amino acids. V lost 6 bases, J lost 2 bases, and 11 bases lay in between. The CDR3 reads CASRGRGGNQPQHF. The CDR3 coding sequence is TGTGCCAGCAGAGGCAGGGGAGGCAATCAGCCCCAGCATTTT.

This clone was seen once. This chain joins TRBV7-9 and TRBJ2-3, with a weak D call TRBD2 (6 bases). The CDR3 has 16 residues. The germline gives CDR1 SEHNR, CDR2 FQNEAQ (reference sequence). V lost 1 base, J lost 6 bases, and 17 bases lay in between. In DNA form, the CDR3 reads TGTGCCAGCAGCTTAGGGCCCAGACTAGTGGGCGATACGCAGTATTTT. It yields the protein CASSLGPRLVGDTQYF.

With regard to this clone: The sample holds other DNA sequences that translate to the same CDR3. The J gene is TRBJ2-3, the V gene TRBV5-4; D not certain. CDR1 is SGHNT and CDR2 is YYREEE in the germline V gene (reference sequence). This CDR3 spans 15 amino acids. Trimming took 8 bases from V and 0 from J, leaving 16 bases between them. CDR3 nucleotides: TGTGCCAGTAGCCAAACTCAGGCTAGCACAGATACGCAGTATTTT. This encodes CASSQTQASTDTQYF.

This chain connects TRBV2 to TRBJ2-5, with 7 positions matching TRBD2. Germline values: CDR1 SNHLY, CDR2 FYNNEI. The CDR3 totals 14 residues. V lost 4 bases, J lost 1 base, and 3 bases stayed unmatched. For the CDR3, the DNA is TGTGCCAGCAGTGCGGGACTACTCCAAGAGACCCAGTACTTC. It codes for CASSAGLLQETQYF.

The V call is TRBV18, the J call TRBJ2-7; TRBD1 matches at 7 bases. Germline V CDR1 and CDR2: KGHSH, LQKENI. This CDR3 is built from 17 residues. The ends lost 3 bases at V and 2 bases at J; junction bases unmatched: 13. The CDR3 DNA is TGTGCCAGCTCACCGAGGGACAGCCTCAAAAGCCCCTACGAGCAGTACTTC. Its translation: CASSPRDSLKSPYEQYF. Supplemented by reference TRBV18 and TRBJ2-7, the full variable domain reads NAGVMQNPRHLVRRRGQEARLRCSPMKGHSHVYWYRQLPEEGLKFMVYLQKENIIDESGMPKERFSAEFPKEGPSILRIQQVVRGDSAAYFCASSPRDSLKSPYEQYFGPGTRLTVT.

The chain joins TRBV4-1 to TRBJ1-5, with 7 positions matching TRBD1. The CDR3 runs to 19 residues. Trimming removed 1 base from V and 1 base from J; junction bases left unmatched: 13. Germline CDR1 is MGHRA and CDR2 is YSYEKL. CDR3 nucleotide sequence: TGCGCCAGCAGCCAAGCGGCTATAGGGCTACAGGGGAGCAATCAGCCCCAGCATTTT. Translated: CASSQAAIGLQGSNQPQHF.

This clone was recorded a few times. The genes are TRBV9 and TRBJ2-7; D call uncertain. The germline V gene encodes CDR1 SGDLS and CDR2 YYNGEE. Between the trimmed V and J ends, which lost 0 bases and 1 base, there was a span of 8 bases. The CDR3 covers 14 residues. The CDR3 loop is CASSVGPRSYEQYF. CDR3 nucleotides: TGTGCCAGCAGCGTAGGGCCTCGATCCTACGAGCAGTACTTC.

J is TRBJ2-2 and V is TRBV11-3; D perhaps matches TRBD2 (5 bases). Germline CDR1 reads SGHNT; CDR2 reads YENEEA. V shed 5 bases and J shed 6 bases, with 13 bases lying between them. This CDR3 is built from 14 residues. DNA of the CDR3: TGTGCCAGCAGCCTCCGTCGGGGTGCCGGGGAGCTGTTTTTT. It specifies CASSLRRGAGELFF.

This clone was detected only a few times. As DNA, the CDR3 is TGTGCCTGGAGTGCCAGACAGGGTCTGGAAAAACTGTTTTTT. Amino acids: CAWSARQGLEKLFF. This chain links TRBV30 with TRBJ1-4, with 7 bases identical to TRBD1. The CDR3 consists of 14 residues. The V gene's germline CDR1 is GTSNPN and CDR2 SVGIG (reference sequence). The junction had 7 bases not matched to a gene; V was cut back by 1 base and J by 8 bases.

This clone was observed a handful of times. This chain links TRBV6-6 with TRBJ1-1; 8 bases match TRBD1. The V segment lost 0 bases and the J segment 11 bases; nucleotides outside the gene matches: 8. The CDR3 length is 14 residues. The germline gives CDR1 MNHNY, CDR2 SVGAGI (reference sequence). CDR3: CASSYSGQVPEAFF. For the CDR3, the DNA is TGTGCCAGCAGTTACTCGGGACAGGTCCCGGAGGCTTTCTTT.

The chain uses TRBV27 and TRBJ2-1; TRBD2 matches at 7 bases. This CDR3 contains 13 residues. The ends lost 2 bases at V and 6 bases at J; junction bases unmatched: 1. Germline CDR1 reads MNHEY; CDR2 reads SMNVEV (reference sequence). The DNA for the CDR3 is TGTGCCAGCAGTTTACCGGGGGGCAATGAGCAGTTCTTC. It is translated as CASSLPGGNEQFF.

The chain is built from TRBV15 and TRBJ2-1, with 9 nucleotides matching TRBD1. The CDR3 extends over 19 amino acids. Germline loops: CDR1 LNHNV, CDR2 YYDKDF (reference sequence). V lost 1 base and J lost 8; bases outside the gene matches: 18. As DNA, the CDR3 is TGTGCCACCAGCAGAGGTAGTAGGGAAGAACAGGGGGCGCCGGATGAGCAGTTCTTC. Translated: CATSRGSREEQGAPDEQFF.

The chain uses TRBV5-1 and TRBJ2-7; 10 nucleotides agree with TRBD1. V was clipped by 3 bases and J by 4 bases; unmatched bases: 7. The germline CDR1 and CDR2 sequences are SGHRS and YFSETQ. This CDR3 comprises 15 residues. CDR3 coding DNA: TGCGCCAGCAGCTACCCGGGACAGGGGTCTTACGAGCAGTACTTC. Translated, it gives CASSYPGQGSYEQYF.

The V call is TRBV2, the J call TRBJ2-3; 9 bases map to TRBD2. This CDR3 is 16 amino acids long. J lost 4 bases, V lost 1 base, and 6 bases had no gene match. Germline-derived CDR1 and CDR2 are SNHLY and FYNNEI. The CDR3 DNA reads as TGTGCCAGCAGTGAAGTGGCTAGCGGGGTAGCAGATACGCAGTATTTT. Amino acids: CASSEVASGVADTQYF. Variable domain in full (rest from reference TRBV2 and TRBJ2-3): EPEVTQTPSHQVTQMGQEVILRCVPISNHLYFYWYRQILGQKVEFLVSFYNNEISEKSEIFDDQFSVERPDGSNFTLKIRSTKLEDSAMYFCASSEVASGVADTQYFGPGTRLTVL.

The gene calls are TRBV27 and TRBJ1-2; unclear D gene. Trimming shortened V by 6 bases and J by 0 bases, and 17 bases separated the two germline ends. The CDR3 spans 16 residues. Germline CDR1 MNHEY, CDR2 SMNVEV (reference sequence). The CDR3, as DNA: TGTGCCAGCAGACCTACTATAGCCAAAGCTAACTATGGCTACACCTTC. Translating gives CASRPTIAKANYGYTF.

This sequence joins TRBV28 and TRBJ2-6; D possibly corresponds to TRBD1 (6 bases). Germline V gives CDR1 MDHEN, CDR2 SYDVKM. This CDR3 is 17 amino acids long. V was trimmed by 4 bases and J by 0 bases, leaving 13 bases between them. The CDR3 nucleotides read TGTGCCAGCAGTTCCTTGACAGGCATCTCTGGGGCCAACGTCCTGACTTTC. This translates into CASSSLTGISGANVLTF.

CDR3 nucleotide sequence: TGTGCCAGCTCAAGATCCGGGACAACAGGTCTCGGGGAGCTGTTTTTT. This sequence encodes CASSRSGTTGLGELFF. The J gene is TRBJ2-2, the V gene TRBV18, with D perhaps matching TRBD1 (6 bases). V lost 5 bases and J lost 7, with 20 bases in between. The CDR3 covers 16 residues. The germline CDR1 and CDR2 sequences are KGHSH and LQKENI.

The chain has TRBV2 and TRBJ2-3; no firm D call. The CDR3 is 11 amino acids. Trimming took 2 bases from V and 8 from J, leaving 5 bases between them. Germline CDR1 is SNHLY and CDR2 is FYNNEI. Here the CDR3 reads CASSEQITQYF. The CDR3 DNA follows: TGTGCCAGCAGTGAACAAATTACGCAGTATTTT.

The chain employs TRBV12-5 and TRBJ2-1; 8 nucleotides agree with TRBD2. The CDR3 runs to 13 residues. CDR1 and CDR2 (germline): LGHNT, FRNRAP. J was trimmed by 12 bases and V by 7 bases; bases with no gene match: 11. In DNA, the CDR3 is TGTGCTAGTGTGCAGTGGGACCGGGGGGGGCAGTTCTTC. Translation: CASVQWDRGGQFF.

This clone occurred a few times. The chain uses TRBV10-3 and TRBJ1-1; 7 nucleotides agree with TRBD1. Germline V CDR1 and CDR2: ENHRY, SYGVKD. The CDR3 is 13 residues long. Trimming took 0 bases from V and 8 from J; bases not matched to a gene: 3. DNA for the CDR3: TGTGCCATCAGTGAGTCTATACAGGGGGAAGCTTTCTTT. As protein: CAISESIQGEAFF.

This chain links TRBV7-9 with TRBJ2-6; no clear D gene. Germline V lookup: CDR1 SEHNR, CDR2 FQNEAQ (reference sequence). Trimming left V 9 bases short and J 4 bases short, with 13 bases between. CDR3 length: 14 residues. DNA for the CDR3: TGTGCCAGGGATGGCGGCTCAGGGGCCAACGTCCTGACTTTC. Amino acids: CARDGGSGANVLTF.

The chain combines TRBV29-1 with TRBJ2-5; tentatively, D is TRBD2 (5 bases). This CDR3 contains 15 residues. The V gene's germline CDR1 is SQVTM and CDR2 ANQGSEA. V was shortened by 3 bases and J by 5 bases, with 19 bases between the two germline ends. DNA of the CDR3: TGCAGCGTTGAGGTAGACGGGGAACCTCCGGAGACCCAGTACTTC. Translated: CSVEVDGEPPETQYF.